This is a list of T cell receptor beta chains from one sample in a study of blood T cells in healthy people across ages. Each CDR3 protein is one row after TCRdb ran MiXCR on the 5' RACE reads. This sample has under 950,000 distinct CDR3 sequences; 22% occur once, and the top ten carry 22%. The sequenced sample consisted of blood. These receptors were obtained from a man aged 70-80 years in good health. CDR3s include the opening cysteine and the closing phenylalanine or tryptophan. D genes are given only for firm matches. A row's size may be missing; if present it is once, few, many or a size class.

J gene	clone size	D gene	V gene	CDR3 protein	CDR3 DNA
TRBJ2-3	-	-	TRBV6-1	CASHDNRVTDTQYF	TGTGCCAGCCACGATAACAGGGTCACCGATACGCAGTATTTT
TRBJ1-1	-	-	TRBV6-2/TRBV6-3	CASSYSTEGTEAFF	TGTGCCAGCAGTTACTCGACGGAGGGTACTGAAGCTTTCTTT
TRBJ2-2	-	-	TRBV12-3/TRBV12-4	CASSFRNANTGELFF	TGTGCCAGCAGTTTTCGGAACGCGAACACCGGGGAGCTGTTTTTT
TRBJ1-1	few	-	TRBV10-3	CAISARETNTEAFF	TGTGCCATCAGTGCCCGAGAAACGAACACTGAAGCTTTCTTT
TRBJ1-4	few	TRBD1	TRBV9	CASSASGQGFEKLFF	TGTGCCAGCAGCGCTTCGGGACAGGGATTTGAAAAACTGTTTTTT
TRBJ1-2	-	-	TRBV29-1	CSVEEEKDGYTF	TGCAGCGTTGAAGAGGAAAAGGATGGCTACACCTTC
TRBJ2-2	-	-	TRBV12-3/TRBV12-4	CASIPRGFTDTGELFF	TGTGCCAGCATCCCACGAGGCTTTACGGACACCGGGGAGCTGTTTTTT
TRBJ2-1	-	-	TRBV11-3	CASSLRRDTYNEQFF	TGTGCCAGCAGCTTACGCAGGGATACTTACAATGAGCAGTTCTTC
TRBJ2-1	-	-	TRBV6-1	CASSEAAREPNEQFF	TGTGCCAGCAGTGAAGCGGCCCGAGAACCAAATGAGCAGTTCTTC
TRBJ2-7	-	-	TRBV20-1	CSARDSGRVPEQYF	TGCAGTGCTAGAGATTCGGGCAGGGTCCCCGAGCAGTACTTC
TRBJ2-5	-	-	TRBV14	CASSQPSIQETQYF	TGTGCCAGCAGCCAACCTAGCATCCAAGAGACCCAGTACTTC
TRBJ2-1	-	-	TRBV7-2	CASSSDYSYNEQFF	TGTGCCAGCAGCTCGGACTATTCCTACAATGAGCAGTTCTTC
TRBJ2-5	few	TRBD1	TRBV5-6	CASSVPDTGGQGTQYF	TGTGCCAGCAGCGTACCTGATACAGGGGGCCAGGGGACCCAGTACTTC
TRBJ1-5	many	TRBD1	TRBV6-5	CANKDRGRRNQPQHF	TGTGCCAACAAGGACAGGGGGCGCCGCAATCAGCCCCAGCATTTT
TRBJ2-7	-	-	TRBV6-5	CASSYAGSVSSYEQYF	TGTGCCAGCAGTTACGCCGGTAGCGTCAGCTCCTACGAGCAGTACTTC
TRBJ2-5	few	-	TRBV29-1	CSVDPAGFTETQYF	TGCAGCGTTGATCCGGCCGGGTTTACAGAGACCCAGTACTTC
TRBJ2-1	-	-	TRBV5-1	CASSNPSYNEQFF	TGCGCCAGCAGCAACCCCTCCTACAATGAGCAGTTCTTC
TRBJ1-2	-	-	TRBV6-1	CASSGASAFRGFGYTF	TGTGCCAGCAGTGGAGCTTCGGCATTCCGGGGGTTTGGCTACACCTTC
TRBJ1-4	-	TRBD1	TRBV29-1	CSARTGGVGVAEKLFF	TGCAGCGCAAGGACAGGTGGGGTAGGAGTTGCTGAAAAACTGTTTTTT
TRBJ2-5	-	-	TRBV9	CASSPWGSQETQYF	TGTGCCAGCAGCCCATGGGGGTCCCAAGAGACCCAGTACTTC
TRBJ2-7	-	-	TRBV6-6	CASRQTQDTWPSEQYF	TGTGCCAGCAGACAAACCCAGGACACTTGGCCGTCCGAGCAGTACTTC
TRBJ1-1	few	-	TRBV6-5	CASSRPDGKAFF	TGTGCCAGCAGCAGACCCGACGGGAAAGCTTTCTTT
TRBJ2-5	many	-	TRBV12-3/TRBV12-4	CASSLELAETQYF	TGTGCCAGCAGTTTGGAACTAGCCGAGACCCAGTACTTC
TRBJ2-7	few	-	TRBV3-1	CASSQPRAGLEQYF	TGTGCCAGCAGCCAACCCCGTGCGGGCCTGGAGCAGTACTTC
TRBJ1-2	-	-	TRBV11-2	CASSISMWYGYTF	TGTGCCAGCAGCATTAGCATGTGGTATGGCTACACCTTC
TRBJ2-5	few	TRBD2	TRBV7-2	CASSDPGTSAQETQYF	TGTGCCAGCAGCGACCCCGGGACTAGCGCTCAAGAGACCCAGTACTTC
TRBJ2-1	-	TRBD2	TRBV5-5	CASSFGTSGDYNEQFF	TGTGCCAGCAGCTTTGGGACTAGCGGGGACTACAATGAGCAGTTCTTC
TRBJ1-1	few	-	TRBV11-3	CASSLGGARAFF	TGTGCCAGCAGCTTAGGCGGGGCACGAGCTTTCTTT
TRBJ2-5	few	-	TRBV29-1	CSANGGETQYF	TGCAGCGCCAATGGGGGGGAGACCCAGTACTTC
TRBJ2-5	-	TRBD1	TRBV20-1	CSAHRGGETQYF	TGCAGTGCTCACAGGGGTGGGGAGACCCAGTACTTC
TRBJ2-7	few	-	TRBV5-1	CASSLEARGLEQYF	TGCGCCAGCAGCTTGGAGGCAAGAGGGCTCGAGCAGTACTTC
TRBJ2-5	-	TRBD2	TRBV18	CASSMKGATSGKGETQYF	TGTGCCAGCTCGATGAAAGGAGCGACTAGCGGGAAAGGAGAGACCCAGTACTTC
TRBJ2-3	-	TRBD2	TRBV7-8	CASSFVFGLAGDDTQYF	TGTGCCAGCAGCTTCGTCTTCGGTCTAGCGGGAGACGATACGCAGTATTTT
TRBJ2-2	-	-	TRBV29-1	CSVEQHAGTGELFF	TGCAGCGTTGAGCAACATGCGGGGACCGGGGAGCTGTTTTTT
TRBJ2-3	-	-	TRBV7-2	CASSLVASSTDTQYF	TGTGCCAGCAGCTTAGTGGCTTCTAGCACAGATACGCAGTATTTT
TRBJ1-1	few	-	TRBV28	CASSLYKNTEAFF	TGTGCCAGCAGTTTATACAAGAACACTGAAGCTTTCTTT